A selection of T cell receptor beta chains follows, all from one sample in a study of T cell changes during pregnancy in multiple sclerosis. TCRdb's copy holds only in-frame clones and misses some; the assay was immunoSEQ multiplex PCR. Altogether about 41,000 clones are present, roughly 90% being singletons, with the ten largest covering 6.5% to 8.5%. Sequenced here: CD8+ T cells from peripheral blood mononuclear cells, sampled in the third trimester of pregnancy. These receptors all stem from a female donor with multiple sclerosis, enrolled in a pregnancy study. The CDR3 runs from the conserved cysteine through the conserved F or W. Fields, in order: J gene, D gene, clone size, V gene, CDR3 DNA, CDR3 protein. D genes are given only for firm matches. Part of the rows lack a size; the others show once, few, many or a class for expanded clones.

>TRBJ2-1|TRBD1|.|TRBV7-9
TGTGCCAGCAGCGGGAAGGACAGGGGATATGGGAATGAGCAGTTCTTC
CASSGKDRGYGNEQFF
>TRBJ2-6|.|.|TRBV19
TGTGCCACGGGACTCTCTGGGGCCAACGTCCTGACTTTC
CATGLSGANVLTF
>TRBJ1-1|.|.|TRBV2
TGTGCCAACCCGTTCCGGGGGGAAGAAGTCCCTGAAGCTTTCTTT
CANPFRGEEVPEAFF
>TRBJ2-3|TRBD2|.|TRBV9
TGTGCCAGCAGTACGAGCGGGAGGGCCCCAGATACGCAGTATTTT
CASSTSGRAPDTQYF
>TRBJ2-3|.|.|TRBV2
TGTGCCAGCAGTGAAGAGTTCAACCGACTAAAAGCTACGCAGTATTTT
CASSEEFNRLKATQYF
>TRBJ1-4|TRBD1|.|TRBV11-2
TGTGCCAGCAGCCAAATAGGGGGCAGGGGTTTTTTT
CASSQIGGRGFF
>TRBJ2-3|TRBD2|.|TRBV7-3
TGTGCCAGCAGCCTTAGCGGGGGCCCCACAGATACGCAGTATTTT
CASSLSGGPTDTQYF
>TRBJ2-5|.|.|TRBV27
TGTGCCAGCAGTTTCACAGGCTTCCAAGAGACCCAGTACTTC
CASSFTGFQETQYF
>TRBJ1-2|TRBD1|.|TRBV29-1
TGCAGCGGCGGGACAGATAATGGCTACACCTTC
CSGGTDNGYTF
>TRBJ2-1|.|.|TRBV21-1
TGTGCCAGCAGGAACAGGGCTAGGCAGGGTGAGCAGTTCTTC
CASRNRARQGEQFF
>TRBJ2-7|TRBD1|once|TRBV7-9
TGTGCCAGCAGCTCCGCCGGGACAGGGAGTCAGGCCTACGAGCAGTACTTC
CASSSAGTGSQAYEQYF
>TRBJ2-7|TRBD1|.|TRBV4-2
TGTGCCAGCAGCCAAGGGACAGGGGTTTCCTACGAGCAGTACTTC
CASSQGTGVSYEQYF
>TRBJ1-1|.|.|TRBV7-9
TGTGCCAGCAGCTTAGTAGGAGTCGTTAAGGACACTGAAGCTTTCTTT
CASSLVGVVKDTEAFF
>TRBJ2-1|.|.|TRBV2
TGTGCCAGCAGCTACAGGTCCAATGAGCAGTTCTTC
CASSYRSNEQFF
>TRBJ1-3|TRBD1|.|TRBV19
TGTGCCAGAGGAATGAAGGACAGGGAGGAGAACACCATATATTTT
CARGMKDREENTIYF
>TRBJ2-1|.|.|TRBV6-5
TGTGCCAGCAGTAACAGGGGAGGTGTTGATGAGCAGTTCTTC
CASSNRGGVDEQFF
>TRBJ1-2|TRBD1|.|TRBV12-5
TGTGCTAGTGGTTTGGTGTCAATGACAGGGGAGCTCGCTGGCTACACCTTC
CASGLVSMTGELAGYTF
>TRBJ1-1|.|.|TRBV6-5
TGTGCCAGCAGGGGGGCAGGGAACACTGAAGCTTTCTTT
CASRGAGNTEAFF
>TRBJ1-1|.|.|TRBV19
TGTGCCAGTAGTATCGCGGAGATCACTGAAGCTTTCTTT
CASSIAEITEAFF
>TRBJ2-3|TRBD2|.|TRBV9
TGTGCCAGCAGCGGGGCATTGCTAGCGGGGGGACTCGATACGCAGTATTTT
CASSGALLAGGLDTQYF
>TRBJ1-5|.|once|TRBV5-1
TGCGCCAGCAGCACCGACGGGGAGAGCAATCAGCCCCAGCATTTT
CASSTDGESNQPQHF
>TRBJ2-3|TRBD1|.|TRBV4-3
TGCGCCAGCAGCGAGGGACAGGGACCAGATACGCAGTATTTT
CASSEGQGPDTQYF
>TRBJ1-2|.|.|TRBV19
TGTGCCAGTAGAGATAAGGGGCCTTATGGCTACACCTTC
CASRDKGPYGYTF
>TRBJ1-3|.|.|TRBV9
TGTGCCAGCAGCGAGACAGTGCGTATGGACACCATATATTTT
CASSETVRMDTIYF
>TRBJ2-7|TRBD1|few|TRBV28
TGTGCCAGCAGTTTGGACAGGGCCCTCGAGCAGTACTTC
CASSLDRALEQYF
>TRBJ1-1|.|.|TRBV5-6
TGTGCCAGCAGCTTTTACGAGCACACTGAAGCTTTCTTT
CASSFYEHTEAFF
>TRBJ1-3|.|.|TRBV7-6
TGTGCCAGCAGCCCCCCGGTCAGGGGCTTCTCTGGAAACACCATATATTTT
CASSPPVRGFSGNTIYF
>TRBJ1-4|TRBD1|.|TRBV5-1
TGCGCCAGCAGAACATGGACAGGGGCTAATGAAAAACTGTTTTTT
CASRTWTGANEKLFF
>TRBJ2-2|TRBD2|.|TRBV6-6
TGTGCCAGCAGCCCCCTAGCGGGAGAAGGGATCGGGGAGCTGTTTTTT
CASSPLAGEGIGELFF
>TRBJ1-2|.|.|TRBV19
TGTGCCAGTCGGTCCCTCCATGGCTACACCTTC
CASRSLHGYTF
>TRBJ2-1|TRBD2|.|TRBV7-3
TGTGCCAGCAGCGACTCTAGCGGAAGCTCCTACAATGAGCAGTTCTTC
CASSDSSGSSYNEQFF
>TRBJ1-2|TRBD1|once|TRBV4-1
TGCGCCAGCAGCCCCAGGGACAGGGACCATGGCTACACCTTC
CASSPRDRDHGYTF
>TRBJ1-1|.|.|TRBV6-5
TGTGCCAGCAGTTACTCGATCCCCACAGTGAACACTGAAGCTTTCTTT
CASSYSIPTVNTEAFF
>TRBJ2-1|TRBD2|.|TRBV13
TGTGCCAGCAGCTTAATGGCGGGAGGCACCTACAATGAGCAGTTCTTC
CASSLMAGGTYNEQFF
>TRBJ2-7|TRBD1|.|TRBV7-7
TGTGCCAGCAGCTTATCGGGTCGGGGACGGACAGGGGCGTCCTACGAGCAGTACTTC
CASSLSGRGRTGASYEQYF
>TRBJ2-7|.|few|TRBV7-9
TGTGCCACCAGGTCTCTAGGCTACGAGCAGTACTTC
CATRSLGYEQYF
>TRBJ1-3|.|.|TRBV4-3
TGCGCCAGCAGCCAAGAGTGGTTAGACTCTGGAAACACCATATATTTT
CASSQEWLDSGNTIYF
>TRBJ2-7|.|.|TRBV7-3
TGTGCCAGCAGCGCCCCGACTAGTCGCGAGCAGTACTTC
CASSAPTSREQYF
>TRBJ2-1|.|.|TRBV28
TGTGCCAGCAGTCTCGAGGGAGAGGGAAATGAGCAGTTCTTC
CASSLEGEGNEQFF
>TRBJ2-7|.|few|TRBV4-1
TGCGCCAGCAGCCAAGATAGTCGAGTGCTCGAGCAGTACTTC
CASSQDSRVLEQYF
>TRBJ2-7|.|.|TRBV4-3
TGCGCCAGCAGCCAAGATCCTCTCGGGGAGGGGGGATCCTACGAGCAGTACTTC
CASSQDPLGEGGSYEQYF
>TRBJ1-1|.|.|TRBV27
TGTGCCAGCAGTTCTAGTTGGCGAACCGTCACTGAAGCTTTCTTT
CASSSSWRTVTEAFF
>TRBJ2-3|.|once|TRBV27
TGTGCCAGCAGTTTACTGTCCCGCACAGATACGCAGTATTTT
CASSLLSRTDTQYF
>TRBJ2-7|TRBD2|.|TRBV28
TGTGCCAGCAGCCCTTCTTTGCCTAGCGGGACCTACGAGCAGTACTTC
CASSPSLPSGTYEQYF